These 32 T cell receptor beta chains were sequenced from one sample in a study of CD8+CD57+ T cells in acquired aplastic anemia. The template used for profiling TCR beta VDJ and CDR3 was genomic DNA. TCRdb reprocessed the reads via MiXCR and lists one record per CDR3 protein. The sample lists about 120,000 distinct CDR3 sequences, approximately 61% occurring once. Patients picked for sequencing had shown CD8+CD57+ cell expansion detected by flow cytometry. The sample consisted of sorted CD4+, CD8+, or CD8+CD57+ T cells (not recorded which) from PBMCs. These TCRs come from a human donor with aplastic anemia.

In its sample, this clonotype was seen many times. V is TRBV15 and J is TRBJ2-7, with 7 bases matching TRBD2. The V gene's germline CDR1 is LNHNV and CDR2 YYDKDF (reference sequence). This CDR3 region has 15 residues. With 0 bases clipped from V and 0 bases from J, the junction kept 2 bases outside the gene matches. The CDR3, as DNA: TGTGCCACCAGCAGAGACCTAGCGGCCTCCTACGAGCAGTACTTC. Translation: CATSRDLAASYEQYF.

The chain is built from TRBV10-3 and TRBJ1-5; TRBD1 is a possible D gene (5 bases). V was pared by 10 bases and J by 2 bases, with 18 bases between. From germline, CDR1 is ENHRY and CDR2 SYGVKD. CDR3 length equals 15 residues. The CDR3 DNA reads TGTGCCAGCACCCTTGGGGACTTCCGCAATCAGCCCCAGCATTTT. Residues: CASTLGDFRNQPQHF.

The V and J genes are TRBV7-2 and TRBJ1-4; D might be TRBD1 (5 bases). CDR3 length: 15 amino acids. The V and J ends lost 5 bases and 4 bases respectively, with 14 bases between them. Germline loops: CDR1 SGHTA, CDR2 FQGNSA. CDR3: CASSPVRGDNEKLFF. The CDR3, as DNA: TGTGCCAGCAGCCCAGTCCGGGGGGATAATGAAAAACTGTTTTTT.

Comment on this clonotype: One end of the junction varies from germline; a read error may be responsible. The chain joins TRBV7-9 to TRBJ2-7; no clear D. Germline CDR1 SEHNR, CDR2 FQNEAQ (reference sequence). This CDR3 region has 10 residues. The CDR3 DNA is TGTGCCAGCGGGGTCTACGAGCGGTACTTC. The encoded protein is CASGVYERYF.

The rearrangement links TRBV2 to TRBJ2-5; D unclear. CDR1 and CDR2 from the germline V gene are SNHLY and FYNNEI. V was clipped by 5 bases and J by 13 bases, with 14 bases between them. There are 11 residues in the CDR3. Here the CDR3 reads CASSLDPSGYF. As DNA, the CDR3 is TGTGCCAGCAGTCTCGACCCCTCCGGGTACTTC.

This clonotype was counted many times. In DNA form, the CDR3 reads TGTGCCAGTAGTTCAATGGCCCGGACTGAAGCTTTCTTT. It yields the protein CASSSMARTEAFF. V is TRBV19 and J is TRBJ1-1; D not resolved. Germline V gene lookup returns CDR1 LNHDA and CDR2 SQIVND (reference sequence). V was cut by 5 bases and J by 5 bases, with 12 bases left in between. The CDR3 length is 13 residues.

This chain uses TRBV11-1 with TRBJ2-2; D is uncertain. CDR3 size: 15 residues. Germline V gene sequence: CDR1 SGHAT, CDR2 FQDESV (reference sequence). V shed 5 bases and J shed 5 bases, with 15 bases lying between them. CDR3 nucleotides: TGTGCCAGCAGCCAGTTTAGTGGAAGGACCGGGGAGCTGTTTTTT. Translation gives CASSQFSGRTGELFF.

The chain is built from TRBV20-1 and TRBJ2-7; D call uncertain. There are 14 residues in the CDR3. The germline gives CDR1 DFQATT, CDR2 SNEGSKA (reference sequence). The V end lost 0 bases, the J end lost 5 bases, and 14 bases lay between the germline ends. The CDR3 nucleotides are TGCAGTGCTAGAGATTCCCAGCACGTGAACGAGCAGTACTTC. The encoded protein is CSARDSQHVNEQYF.

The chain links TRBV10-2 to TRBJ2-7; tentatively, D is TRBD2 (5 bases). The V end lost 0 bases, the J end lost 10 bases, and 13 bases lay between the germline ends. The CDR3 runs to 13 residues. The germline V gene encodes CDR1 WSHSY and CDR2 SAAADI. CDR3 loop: CASSESMVGVQYF. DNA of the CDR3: TGCGCCAGCAGTGAGTCGATGGTGGGAGTACAGTACTTC.

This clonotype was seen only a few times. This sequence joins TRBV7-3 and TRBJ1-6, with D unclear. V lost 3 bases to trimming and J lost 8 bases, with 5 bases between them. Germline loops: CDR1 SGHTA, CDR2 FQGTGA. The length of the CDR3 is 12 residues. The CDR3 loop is CASSFNDSPLHF. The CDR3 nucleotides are TGTGCCAGCAGCTTTAACGATTCACCCCTCCACTTT.

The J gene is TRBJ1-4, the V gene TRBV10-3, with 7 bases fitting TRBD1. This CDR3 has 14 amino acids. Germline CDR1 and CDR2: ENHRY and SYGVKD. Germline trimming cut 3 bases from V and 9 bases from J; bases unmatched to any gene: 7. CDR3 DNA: TGTGCCATCAGTGACGACAGGGAAGTTCAAAAACTGTTTTTT. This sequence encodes CAISDDREVQKLFF.

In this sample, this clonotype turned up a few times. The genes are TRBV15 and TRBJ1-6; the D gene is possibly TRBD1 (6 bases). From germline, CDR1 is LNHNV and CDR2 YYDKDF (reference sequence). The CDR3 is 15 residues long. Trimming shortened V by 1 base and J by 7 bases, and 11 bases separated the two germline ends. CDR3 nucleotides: TGTGCCACCAGCAGAGGAGGGACAACGAATTCACCCCTCCACTTT. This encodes CATSRGGTTNSPLHF. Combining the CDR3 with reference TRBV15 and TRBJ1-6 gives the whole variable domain DAMVIQNPRYQVTQFGKPVTLSCSQTLNHNVMYWYQQKSSQAPKLLFHYYDKDFNNEADTPDNFQSRRPNTSFCFLDIRSPGLGDTAMYLCATSRGGTTNSPLHFGNGTRLTVT.

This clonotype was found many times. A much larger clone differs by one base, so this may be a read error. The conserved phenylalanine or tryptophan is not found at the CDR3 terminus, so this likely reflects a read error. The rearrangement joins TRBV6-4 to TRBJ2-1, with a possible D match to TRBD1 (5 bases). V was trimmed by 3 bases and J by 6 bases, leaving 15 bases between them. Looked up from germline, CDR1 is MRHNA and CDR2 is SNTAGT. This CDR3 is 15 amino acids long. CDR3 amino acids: CASSDAQGSSNEQFL. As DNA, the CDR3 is TGTGCCAGCAGTGATGCTCAGGGATCGAGCAATGAGCAGTTCCTC.

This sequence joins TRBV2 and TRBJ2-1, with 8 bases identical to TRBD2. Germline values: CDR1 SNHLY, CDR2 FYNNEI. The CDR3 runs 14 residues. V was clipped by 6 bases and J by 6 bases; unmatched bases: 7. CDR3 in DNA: TGTGCCAGCAGCGCGACTAGCGCCTCCAATGAGCAGTTCTTC. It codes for CASSATSASNEQFF.

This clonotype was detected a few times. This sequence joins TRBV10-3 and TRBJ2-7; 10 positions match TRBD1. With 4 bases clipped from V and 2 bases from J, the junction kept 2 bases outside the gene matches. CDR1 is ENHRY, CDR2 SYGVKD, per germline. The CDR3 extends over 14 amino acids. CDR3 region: CAISAGQGAYEQYF. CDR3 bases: TGTGCCATCAGTGCAGGACAGGGGGCCTACGAGCAGTACTTC.

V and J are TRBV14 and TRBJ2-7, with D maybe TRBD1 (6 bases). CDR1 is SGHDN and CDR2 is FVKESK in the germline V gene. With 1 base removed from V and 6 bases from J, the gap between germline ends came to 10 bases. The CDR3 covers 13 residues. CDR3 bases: TGTGCCAGCAGCCAAGCACCGACAGGCGAGCAGTACTTC. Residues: CASSQAPTGEQYF.

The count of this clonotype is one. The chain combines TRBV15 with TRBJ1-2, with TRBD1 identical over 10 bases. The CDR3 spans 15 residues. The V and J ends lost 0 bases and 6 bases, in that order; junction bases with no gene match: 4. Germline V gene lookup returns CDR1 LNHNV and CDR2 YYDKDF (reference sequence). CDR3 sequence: CATSRDMGTGDGYTF. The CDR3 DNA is TGTGCCACCAGCAGAGACATGGGGACAGGGGATGGCTACACCTTC. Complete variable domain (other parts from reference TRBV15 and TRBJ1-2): DAMVIQNPRYQVTQFGKPVTLSCSQTLNHNVMYWYQQKSSQAPKLLFHYYDKDFNNEADTPDNFQSRRPNTSFCFLDIRSPGLGDTAMYLCATSRDMGTGDGYTFGSGTRLTVV.

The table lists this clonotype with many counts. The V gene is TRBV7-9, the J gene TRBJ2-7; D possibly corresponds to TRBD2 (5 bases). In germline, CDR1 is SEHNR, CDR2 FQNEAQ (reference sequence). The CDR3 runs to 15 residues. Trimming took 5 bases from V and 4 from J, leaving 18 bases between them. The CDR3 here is CASSPNWGASYEQYF. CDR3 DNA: TGTGCCAGCAGCCCAAATTGGGGAGCCTCTTACGAGCAGTACTTC.

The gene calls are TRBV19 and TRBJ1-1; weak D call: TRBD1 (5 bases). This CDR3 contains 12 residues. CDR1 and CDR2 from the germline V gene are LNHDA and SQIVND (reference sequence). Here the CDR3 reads CGSLGASGRAFF. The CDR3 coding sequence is TGTGGCAGCTTAGGGGCTAGCGGGAGAGCTTTCTTT.

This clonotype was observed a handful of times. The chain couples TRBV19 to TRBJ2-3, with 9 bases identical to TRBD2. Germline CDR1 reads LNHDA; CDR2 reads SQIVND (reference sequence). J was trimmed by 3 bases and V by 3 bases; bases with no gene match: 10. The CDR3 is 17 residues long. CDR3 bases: TGTGCCAGTAGTATGGATTCAGCGGGAGGTGGGACAGATACGCAGTATTTT. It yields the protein CASSMDSAGGGTDTQYF.

The DNA of the CDR3 is TGTGCCAGCAGTGAGGCGGCGAGCAACGAGCAGTACTTC. This gives the protein CASSEAASNEQYF. The chain combines TRBV2 with TRBJ2-7; D is unclear. V was trimmed by 3 bases and J by 5 bases, leaving 11 bases between them. CDR3 length equals 13 residues. The germline CDR1 and CDR2 sequences are SNHLY and FYNNEI.

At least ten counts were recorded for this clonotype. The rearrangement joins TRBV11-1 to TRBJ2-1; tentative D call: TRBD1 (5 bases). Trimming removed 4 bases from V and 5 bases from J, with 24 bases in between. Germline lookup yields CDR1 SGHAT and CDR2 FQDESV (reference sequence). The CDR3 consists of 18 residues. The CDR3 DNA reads TGTGCCAGCAGCTCCAAACACACAGGATCCCACACGGACAATGAGCAGTTCTTC. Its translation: CASSSKHTGSHTDNEQFF.

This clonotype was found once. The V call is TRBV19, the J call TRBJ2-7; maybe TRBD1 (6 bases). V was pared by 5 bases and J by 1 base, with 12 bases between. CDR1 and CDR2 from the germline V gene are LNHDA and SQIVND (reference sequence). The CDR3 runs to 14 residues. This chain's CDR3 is CASSLQDSSYEQYF. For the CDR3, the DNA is TGTGCCAGTAGTCTGCAGGACAGTTCCTACGAGCAGTACTTC.

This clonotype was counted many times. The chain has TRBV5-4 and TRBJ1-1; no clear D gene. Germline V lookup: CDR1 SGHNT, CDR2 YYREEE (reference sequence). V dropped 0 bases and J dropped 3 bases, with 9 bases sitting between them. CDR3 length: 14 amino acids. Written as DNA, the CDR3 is TGTGCCAGCAGCTTGGGTGAGACGGACACTGAAGCTTTCTTT. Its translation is CASSLGETDTEAFF.

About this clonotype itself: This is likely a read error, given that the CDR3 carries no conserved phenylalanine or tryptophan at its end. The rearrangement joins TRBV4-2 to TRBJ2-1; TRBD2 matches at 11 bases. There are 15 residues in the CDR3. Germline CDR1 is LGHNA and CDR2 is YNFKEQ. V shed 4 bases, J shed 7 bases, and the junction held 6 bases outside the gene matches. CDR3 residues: CASSPLAGAGNEQFL. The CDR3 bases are TGTGCCAGCAGCCCACTAGCGGGAGCTGGGAATGAGCAGTTCCTC.

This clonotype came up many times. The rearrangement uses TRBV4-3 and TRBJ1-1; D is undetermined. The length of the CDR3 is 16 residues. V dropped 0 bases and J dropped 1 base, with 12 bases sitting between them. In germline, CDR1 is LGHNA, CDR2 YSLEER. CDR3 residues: CASSQDRRTGNTEAFF. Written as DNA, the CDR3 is TGCGCCAGCAGCCAAGATAGGCGGACGGGGAACACTGAAGCTTTCTTT.

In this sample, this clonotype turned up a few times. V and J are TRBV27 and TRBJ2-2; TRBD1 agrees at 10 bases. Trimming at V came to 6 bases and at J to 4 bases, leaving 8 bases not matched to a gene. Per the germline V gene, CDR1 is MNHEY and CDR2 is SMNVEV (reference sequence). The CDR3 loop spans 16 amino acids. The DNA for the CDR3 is TGTGCCAGCAGAGACCGGGACAGGGGCGCCACCGGGGAGCTGTTTTTT. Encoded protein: CASRDRDRGATGELFF.

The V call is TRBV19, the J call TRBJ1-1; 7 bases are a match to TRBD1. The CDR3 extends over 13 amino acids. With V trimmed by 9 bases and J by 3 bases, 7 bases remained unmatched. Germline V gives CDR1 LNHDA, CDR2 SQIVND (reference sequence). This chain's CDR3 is CASKDRVDTEAFF. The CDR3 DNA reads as TGTGCCAGCAAAGACAGGGTTGACACTGAAGCTTTCTTT. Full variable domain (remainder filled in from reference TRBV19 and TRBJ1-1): DGGITQSPKYLFRKEGQNVTLSCEQNLNHDAMYWYRQDPGQGLRLIYYSQIVNDFQKGDIAEGYSVSREKKESFPLTVTSAQKNPTAFYLCASKDRVDTEAFFGQGTRLTVV.

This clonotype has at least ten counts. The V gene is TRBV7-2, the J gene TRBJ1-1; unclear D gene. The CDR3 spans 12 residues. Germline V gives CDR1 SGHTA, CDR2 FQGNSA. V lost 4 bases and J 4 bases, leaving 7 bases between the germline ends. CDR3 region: CASSWRTTEAFF. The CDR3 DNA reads TGTGCCAGCAGCTGGCGAACCACTGAAGCTTTCTTT.

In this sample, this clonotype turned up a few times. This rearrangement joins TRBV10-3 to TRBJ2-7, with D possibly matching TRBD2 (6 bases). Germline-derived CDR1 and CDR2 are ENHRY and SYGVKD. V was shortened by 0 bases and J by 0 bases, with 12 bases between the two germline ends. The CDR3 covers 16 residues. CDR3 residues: CAISESSGSNSYEQYF. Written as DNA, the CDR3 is TGTGCCATCAGTGAGTCGAGCGGGTCTAACTCCTACGAGCAGTACTTC.

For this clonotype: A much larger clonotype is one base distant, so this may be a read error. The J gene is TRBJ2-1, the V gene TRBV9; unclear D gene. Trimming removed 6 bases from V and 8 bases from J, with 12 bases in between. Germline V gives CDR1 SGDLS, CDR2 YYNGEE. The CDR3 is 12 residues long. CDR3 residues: CASNQDLDEQFF. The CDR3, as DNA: TGTGCCAGCAACCAAGATTTGGATGAGCAGTTCTTC.

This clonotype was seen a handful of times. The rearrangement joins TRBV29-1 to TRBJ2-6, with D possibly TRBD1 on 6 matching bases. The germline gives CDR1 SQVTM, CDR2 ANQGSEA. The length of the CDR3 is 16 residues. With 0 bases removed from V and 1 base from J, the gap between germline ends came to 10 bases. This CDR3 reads CSVEEWGQSGANVLTF. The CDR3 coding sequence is TGCAGCGTTGAAGAGTGGGGGCAATCTGGGGCCAACGTCCTGACTTTC.